Listed below are T cell receptor beta chains from one sample, sequenced in a study of T cell responses to AZD1222 COVID-19 vaccine. Repertoires were generated with immunoSEQ multiplex PCR, while TCRdb's copy carries only in-frame clones and drops some. The sample lists about 160,000 clones, about 90% occurring once. Sequences were derived from peripheral blood, sampled on day 0 of AZD1222 vaccination. The receptor source for this set is an adult in good health. Both conserved end residues are part of each CDR3. The D gene is left open where the match is weak. Clone size is given for some rows only: seen once, a few or many times, or a class if the clone is expanded.

d_gene	abundance	v_gene	j_gene	CDR3nt	CDR3aa
.	.	TRBV12-3/TRBV12-4	TRBJ1-6	TGTGCCAGCAGTCAAATCAATAATTCACCCCTCCACTTT	CASSQINNSPLHF
.	.	TRBV5-6	TRBJ2-5	TGTGCCAGCAGCTTGGGCGGGCCAGGGTTAAAGACCCAGTACTTC	CASSLGGPGLKTQYF
TRBD2	.	TRBV11-2	TRBJ2-2	TGTGCCAGCAGTCAGACTAGCGGCAACACCGGGGAGCTGTTTTTT	CASSQTSGNTGELFF
.	.	TRBV10-1	TRBJ2-2	TGCGCCAGCAGTGAGTCTGGGGTTCTCGGGGAGCTGTTTTTT	CASSESGVLGELFF
.	.	TRBV3-1/TRBV3-2	TRBJ1-1	TGTGCCAGCAGCCAAGCGGCAGGCACTGAAGCTTTCTTT	CASSQAAGTEAFF
.	.	TRBV5-4	TRBJ2-3	TGTGCCAGCAGCTTGAACGGGAGACCAGATACGCAGTATTTT	CASSLNGRPDTQYF
.	.	TRBV5-1	TRBJ1-1	TGCGCCAGCAGCGTTGGGTCGGGGATGAGGAACACTGAAGCTTTCTTT	CASSVGSGMRNTEAFF
TRBD1	.	TRBV6-5	TRBJ1-6	TGTGCCAGCCTTTGGGACAGGGGATCAAATTCACCCCTCCACTTT	CASLWDRGSNSPLHF
.	once	TRBV6-5	TRBJ2-7	TGTGCCAGTCCCAACCGGCCACAGCCCTACGAGCAGTACTTC	CASPNRPQPYEQYF
TRBD1	.	TRBV28	TRBJ1-2	TGTGCCAGCAGTCTCCGTCGACAGGGACGGACGGGGGCCTACACCTTC	CASSLRRQGRTGAYTF
.	.	TRBV9	TRBJ1-4	TGTGCCAGCAGCGTAGAGGATGACAGGCTTAATGAAAAACTGTTTTTT	CASSVEDDRLNEKLFF
.	.	TRBV28	TRBJ1-5	TGTGCCAGCAGTCCTTCCGGCGGTCTAGGTTCGGTGGATCAGCCCCAGCATTTT	CASSPSGGLGSVDQPQHF
TRBD1	.	TRBV11-2	TRBJ1-1	TGTGCCAGCAGCTTCCCGGCACTAGACAGGGTCACTGAAGCTTTCTTT	CASSFPALDRVTEAFF
.	.	TRBV7-7	TRBJ2-2	TGTGCCAGCAGCTCGGGTCCGGGCCGGACCCCGAACACCGGGGAGCTGTTTTTT	CASSSGPGRTPNTGELFF
TRBD1	.	TRBV28	TRBJ2-2	TGTGCCAGCAGTCAAGGGGGACAGCCAACGAACACCGGGGAGCTGTTTTTT	CASSQGGQPTNTGELFF
.	.	TRBV30	TRBJ1-4	TGTGCCTGGAGTGGGCATTCGACAGCCGTTGGTGAAAAACTGTTTTTT	CAWSGHSTAVGEKLFF
TRBD1	.	TRBV6-1	TRBJ2-3	TGTGCCAGCAGTTCTCCGGACAGGGCCACAGATACGCAGTATTTT	CASSSPDRATDTQYF
.	once	TRBV29-1	TRBJ2-7	TGCAGCGTTGATTCGGGGGACGAGCAGTACTTC	CSVDSGDEQYF
.	.	TRBV19	TRBJ2-7	TGTGCCAGTAGTATAGATCGGTCAGGGCCTGGGGACTACGAGCAGTACTTC	CASSIDRSGPGDYEQYF
.	.	TRBV24-1	TRBJ1-1	TGTGCCACCAGGTCCCCGGGAGGCACTGAAGCTTTCTTT	CATRSPGGTEAFF
TRBD2	.	TRBV6-1	TRBJ2-3	TGTGCCAGCAGTGCCCTAGCGGGGGGTAGGACAGATACGCAGTATTTT	CASSALAGGRTDTQYF
.	.	TRBV5-4	TRBJ1-6	TGTGCCAGCAGCTTAGGGGGTTCACCCCTCCACTTT	CASSLGGSPLHF
TRBD2	.	TRBV5-1	TRBJ2-7	TGCGCCAGCAGCTTGGAGTCTAGCGGGGTTCTTAGCTCCTACGAGCAGTACTTC	CASSLESSGVLSSYEQYF
.	.	TRBV27	TRBJ1-1	TGTGCCAGCATGGTTGGCCGGACAGCCATGAACACTGAAGCTTTCTTT	CASMVGRTAMNTEAFF
TRBD1	.	TRBV10-2	TRBJ2-4	TGCGCCAGCATAGGGGAACAGGGGGGAAACATTCAGTACTTC	CASIGEQGGNIQYF
.	.	TRBV6-5	TRBJ2-7	TGTGCCAGCAGTTACGCTGGCAGAGGCTACGAGCAGTACTTC	CASSYAGRGYEQYF
.	.	TRBV7-9	TRBJ2-1	TGTGCCAGCAGCTCTCTCTGGGGTGTAGACGGGGAGCAGTTCTTC	CASSSLWGVDGEQFF
.	.	TRBV7-9	TRBJ2-3	TGTGCCAGCAGCTTTGTGGGGAGCACAGATACGCAGTATTTT	CASSFVGSTDTQYF
.	.	TRBV6-2/TRBV6-3	TRBJ1-5	TGTGCCAGCAGTTACCTGGGGGGACCTAATCAGCCCCAGCATTTT	CASSYLGGPNQPQHF
.	.	TRBV6-2/TRBV6-3	TRBJ2-7	TGTGCCAGCAGTCTACCCCCAGAGAGGAAAGTCAACGAGCAGTACTTC	CASSLPPERKVNEQYF
.	.	TRBV7-3	TRBJ2-2	TGTGCCAGCAGCTTGGGACTGAGTCCAGGGGAGCTGTTTTTT	CASSLGLSPGELFF
TRBD1	once	TRBV5-1	TRBJ1-6	TGCGCCAGCAGCTCTCCCCCAGACAGGGTCTTGATTTGGGATTCACCCCTCCACTTT	CASSSPPDRVLIWDSPLHF
.	.	TRBV5-1	TRBJ2-2	TGCGCCAGCAGCTTGTTCCCACCGGCCGAAGGCACCGGGGAGCTGTTTTTT	CASSLFPPAEGTGELFF
.	.	TRBV7-3	TRBJ1-2	TGTGCCAGCAGCCTCGGCCCCGGCGACTATGGCTACACCTTC	CASSLGPGDYGYTF
.	.	TRBV10-2	TRBJ1-1	TGCGCCAGCACCGGTAGGTTGGGGGGCATGAACACTGAAGCTTTCTTT	CASTGRLGGMNTEAFF
.	.	TRBV6-5	TRBJ2-7	TGTGCCAGCGGTAGGGTATCCTACGAGCAGTACTTC	CASGRVSYEQYF
.	.	TRBV6-2/TRBV6-3	TRBJ1-5	TGTGCCAGCAGCCGCCCAGCCCCCCCCCAGCATTTT	CASSRPAPPQHF
TRBD1	once	TRBV9	TRBJ2-7	TGTGCCAGCAGCGGTAGTGTGGGACAGGGGAAAGAGCAGTACTTC	CASSGSVGQGKEQYF
TRBD2	.	TRBV5-4	TRBJ2-2	TGTGCCAGCAGGCGGACTAGCGGGGAAACCGGGGAGCTGTTTTTT	CASRRTSGETGELFF
TRBD1	.	TRBV10-3	TRBJ2-3	TGTGCCATCAGTGAGGGGGACAGCGAGACAGATACGCAGTATTTT	CAISEGDSETDTQYF
.	.	TRBV7-8	TRBJ2-7	TGTGCCAGCAGTCATACGACAGGCTCCTACGAGCAGTACTTC	CASSHTTGSYEQYF
.	.	TRBV18	TRBJ1-4	TGTGCCAGCTCACCCCTGGGGGGAGCAACTAATGAAAAACTGTTTTTT	CASSPLGGATNEKLFF
.	.	TRBV28	TRBJ1-1	TGTGCCAGCAGAGCCACAGGTTTGTGGACTGAAGCTTTCTTT	CASRATGLWTEAFF
.	.	TRBV18	TRBJ1-1	TGTGCCAGCTCACCAGACACAGTCACTGAAGCTTTCTTT	CASSPDTVTEAFF